Detailed here is one T cell receptor beta chain. Profiled with immunoSEQ multiplex PCR; TCRdb holds only in-frame clones, not every one. The table lists approximately 59,000 clones, about 86% of them singletons. Germline trimming cut 7 bases from V and 2 bases from J; bases unmatched to any gene: 13. Germline V gives CDR1 SGHTA, CDR2 FQGNSA. This CDR3 spans 19 amino acids. The sample originates from a study of technical replicates of blood from a handful of donors. Sequencing was performed on PBMCs. The V call is TRBV7-2, the J call TRBJ2-6, with 11 bases lining up with TRBD1. The TCR originated in a human donor in good health. Some clones in this sample may be carry-over from other donors' samples. This CDR3 is CASTALFGQGATGANVLTF. CDR3 DNA: TGTGCCAGCACCGCTCTATTTGGACAGGGGGCAACTGGGGCCAACGTCCTGACTTTC. Supplemented by reference TRBV7-2 and TRBJ2-6, the full variable domain reads GAGVSQSPSNKVTEKGKDVELRCDPISGHTALYWYRQSLGQGLEFLIYFQGNSAPDKSGLPSDRFSAERTGGSVSTLTIQRTQQEDSAVYLCASTALFGQGATGANVLTFGAGSRLTVL.